This is a list of T cell receptor beta chains from one sample in a study of molecular identifiers for immune sequencing clone quantification. In TCRdb, the PCR reads were re-called with MiXCR into one record per CDR3 protein. The data contain 35,000 to 45,000 distinct CDR3 sequences, approximately 19% of them singletons. Specimen: naive CD8+ T cells from blood, with Jurkat cell RNA spiked in. The receptor source for this set is a human donor in good health. Some libraries in this study had Jurkat cell RNA spiked in. Both conserved end residues are part of each CDR3. D genes are given only for firm matches. Size is stated for part of the rows, as once, few or many counts, or as a class when the clone is expanded.

TRBV2	TRBJ2-1	.	TRBD2	CASSDPRQGGGNEQFF	TGTGCCAGCAGTGACCCCCGGCAGGGCGGGGGGAATGAGCAGTTCTTC
TRBV29-1	TRBJ1-1	many	.	CSVEDVGGNTEAFF	TGCAGCGTTGAAGACGTGGGGGGCAACACTGAAGCTTTCTTT
TRBV25-1	TRBJ2-1	many	TRBD1	CASSTLEGGGEQFF	TGTGCCAGCAGCACCCTCGAAGGGGGCGGTGAGCAGTTCTTC
TRBV4-3	TRBJ1-2	many	.	CASSQDMGAVYGYTF	TGCGCCAGCAGCCAAGATATGGGCGCGGTCTACGGCTACACCTTC
TRBV4-2	TRBJ2-3	many	TRBD2	CASSPPGGSDTQYF	TGTGCCAGCAGCCCCCCGGGAGGGTCCGATACGCAGTATTTT
TRBV5-4	TRBJ1-2	many	TRBD1	CASSLDSVRDRVLNGYTF	TGTGCCAGCAGCTTGGATTCGGTTCGGGACAGGGTTCTAAATGGCTACACCTTC
TRBV27	TRBJ1-1	few	TRBD1	CASRLSPGGLAEAFF	TGTGCCAGCAGATTATCCCCAGGGGGGTTGGCTGAAGCTTTCTTT
TRBV3-1	TRBJ2-5	medium-sized	.	CASSQEGREETQYF	TGTGCCAGCAGCCAAGAGGGCCGCGAAGAGACCCAGTACTTC
TRBV7-9	TRBJ2-1	many	.	CASSLANDNEQFF	TGTGCCAGCAGCTTAGCGAACGACAATGAGCAGTTCTTC
TRBV7-2	TRBJ2-7	many	TRBD2	CASSSSGLALYEQYF	TGTGCCAGCAGCTCCTCGGGACTAGCTCTCTACGAGCAGTACTTC
TRBV6-2/TRBV6-3	TRBJ2-3	many	TRBD2	CASSYIAGVTDTQYF	TGTGCCAGCAGTTATATTGCGGGAGTGACAGATACGCAGTATTTT
TRBV30	TRBJ2-1	many	.	CAWSVGLGSYNEQFF	TGTGCCTGGAGTGTAGGGCTCGGCTCCTACAATGAGCAGTTCTTC
TRBV5-6	TRBJ2-7	many	.	CASSPGWSPYEQYF	TGTGCCAGCAGCCCTGGGTGGTCGCCCTACGAGCAGTACTTC
TRBV7-9	TRBJ2-3	many	.	CASSQDGPDTQYF	TGTGCCAGCAGCCAAGACGGGCCGGATACGCAGTATTTT
TRBV6-2/TRBV6-3	TRBJ2-5	.	TRBD2	CASSATSYLQETQYF	TGTGCCAGCAGCGCGACTAGCTACCTCCAAGAGACCCAGTACTTC
TRBV7-9	TRBJ2-7	few	.	CASSFGLHSGDEQYF	TGTGCCAGCAGCTTCGGGCTCCACTCTGGGGACGAGCAGTACTTC
TRBV6-6	TRBJ1-5	.	TRBD1	CASSSDREGNQPQHF	TGTGCCAGCAGTTCCGACAGGGAGGGCAATCAGCCCCAGCATTTT
TRBV7-2	TRBJ2-3	many	.	CASSQGSDTQYF	TGTGCCAGCAGCCAGGGTTCAGATACGCAGTATTTT
TRBV6-5	TRBJ2-1	few	TRBD2	CASSLAGVLDEQFF	TGTGCCAGCAGTTTAGCGGGAGTTCTAGATGAGCAGTTCTTC
TRBV4-3	TRBJ1-5	many	TRBD1	CASSQDIGGPGQPQHF	TGCGCCAGCAGCCAAGATATAGGGGGCCCGGGGCAGCCCCAGCATTTT
TRBV27	TRBJ2-3	many	.	CASSRTGLRDTQYF	TGTGCCAGCAGCCGAACAGGGCTTCGAGATACGCAGTATTTT
TRBV5-4	TRBJ2-7	many	TRBD1	CASSPPGQNYEQYF	TGTGCCAGCAGCCCGCCGGGACAGAACTACGAGCAGTACTTC
TRBV7-2	TRBJ2-3	medium-sized	TRBD1	CASSLAWGQGADTQYF	TGTGCCAGCAGCTTAGCTTGGGGACAGGGGGCAGATACGCAGTATTTT
TRBV6-1	TRBJ2-1	.	.	CASSEEVSGTVGYNEQFF	TGTGCCAGCAGTGAAGAAGTGAGCGGGACAGTAGGCTACAATGAGCAGTTCTTC
TRBV2	TRBJ2-7	many	TRBD1	CASSVRTGYYEQYF	TGTGCCAGCAGTGTTCGGACAGGGTACTACGAGCAGTACTTC
TRBV11-2	TRBJ2-3	many	.	CASSPHGVGSQRTQYF	TGTGCCAGCAGCCCACACGGGGTGGGTTCGCAGAGGACGCAGTATTTT
TRBV6-2/TRBV6-3	TRBJ1-1	.	.	CASSIPGYTEAFF	TGTGCCAGCAGTATCCCCGGGTACACTGAAGCTTTCTTT
TRBV19	TRBJ2-1	.	TRBD2	CASSTGTSGDNEQFF	TGTGCCAGTAGTACCGGGACTAGCGGCGACAATGAGCAGTTCTTC
TRBV19	TRBJ1-1	.	.	CASTFKNMNTEAFF	TGTGCCAGTACCTTCAAGAACATGAACACTGAAGCTTTCTTT
TRBV11-2	TRBJ2-5	few	TRBD2	CASSFFLAEETQYF	TGTGCCAGCAGCTTTTTTCTAGCGGAAGAGACCCAGTACTTC
TRBV5-1	TRBJ2-1	many	.	CASSIRTASYNEQFF	TGCGCCAGCAGCATAAGGACAGCGTCCTACAATGAGCAGTTCTTC
TRBV6-2/TRBV6-3	TRBJ1-6	few	TRBD1	CASSSTTGVYNSPLHF	TGTGCCAGCAGCTCCACGACAGGGGTGTATAATTCACCCCTCCACTTT
TRBV12-3/TRBV12-4	TRBJ1-5	many	.	CASSPTGSQPQHF	TGTGCCAGCAGCCCTACAGGGAGTCAGCCCCAGCATTTT
TRBV4-3	TRBJ2-3	many	TRBD2	CASTSGGRTDTQYF	TGCGCCAGCACTAGCGGGGGCCGCACAGATACGCAGTATTTT
TRBV5-5	TRBJ2-7	many	.	CASSFGRGYEQYF	TGTGCCAGCAGCTTCGGCAGGGGCTACGAGCAGTACTTC
TRBV5-6	TRBJ1-1	many	.	CASSLGLKAFF	TGTGCCAGCAGCTTGGGGCTTAAAGCTTTCTTT
TRBV9	TRBJ1-1	few	.	CASSPDFLGNTEAFF	TGTGCCAGCAGCCCTGATTTTTTAGGTAACACTGAAGCTTTCTTT
TRBV4-3	TRBJ2-3	many	TRBD2	CASSQDGTSVRDTQYF	TGCGCCAGCAGCCAAGACGGGACTAGCGTCAGGGATACGCAGTATTTT
TRBV19	TRBJ2-5	many	TRBD1	CATSGQGAGETQYF	TGTGCCACCTCGGGACAGGGGGCCGGTGAGACCCAGTACTTC
TRBV5-1	TRBJ2-7	many	.	CASSLEEASSYEQYF	TGCGCCAGCAGCTTGGAAGAGGCCAGCTCCTACGAGCAGTACTTC
TRBV4-3	TRBJ2-3	.	TRBD2	CASSHASAGGARDTQYF	TGCGCCAGCAGCCATGCTTCAGCGGGGGGAGCTCGCGATACGCAGTATTTT